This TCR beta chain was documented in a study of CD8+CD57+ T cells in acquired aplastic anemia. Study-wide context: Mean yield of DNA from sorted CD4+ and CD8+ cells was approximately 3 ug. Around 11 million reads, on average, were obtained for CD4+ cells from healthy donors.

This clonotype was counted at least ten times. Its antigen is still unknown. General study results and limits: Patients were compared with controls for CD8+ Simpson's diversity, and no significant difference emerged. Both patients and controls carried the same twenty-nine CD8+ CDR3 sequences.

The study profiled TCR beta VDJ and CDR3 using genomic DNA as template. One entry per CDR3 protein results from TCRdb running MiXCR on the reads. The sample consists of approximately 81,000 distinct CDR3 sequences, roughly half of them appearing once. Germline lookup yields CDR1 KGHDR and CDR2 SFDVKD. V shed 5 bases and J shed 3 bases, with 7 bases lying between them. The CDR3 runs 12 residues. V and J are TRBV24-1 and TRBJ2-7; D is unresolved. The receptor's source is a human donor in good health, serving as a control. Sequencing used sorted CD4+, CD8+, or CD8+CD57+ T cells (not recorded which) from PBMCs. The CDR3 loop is CATSGSGYEQYF. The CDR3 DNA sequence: TGTGCCACCAGTGGTTCTGGCTACGAGCAGTACTTC.